Listed below are T cell receptor beta chains from one sample, sequenced in a study of blood T cell repertoires in COVID-19. TCRdb keeps only in-frame clones here, not all; method: immunoSEQ multiplex PCR. The table lists roughly 150,000 clones, 75% to 90% of them singletons. Sequencing was carried out using peripheral blood. The receptors derive from a human donor in a cohort sampled during active COVID-19. The conserved cysteine and the conserved F or W are not part of the CDR3 here.

TRBV5-4,TRBJ2-7,ASSIQGSSAYEQY
TRBV7-8,TRBJ2-2,ASSLGGASNTGELF
TRBV7-2,TRBJ1-1,ASSLLGTGHRNTEAF
TRBV2,TRBJ1-3,ATRTGGAGNTIY
TRBV25-1,TRBJ2-7,ASSLPGIATEQY
TRBV4-3,TRBJ2-1,ASSPFLGLAGGNEQF
TRBV14,TRBJ2-7,ASSQETGNSYEQY
TRBV18,TRBJ1-5,ASSPYRTDTIQPQH
TRBV30,TRBJ1-2,AWTLNPPGENYGYT
TRBV27,TRBJ1-5,ASSLPGHLPH
TRBV5-1,TRBJ2-4,ASSDPGQSGIQY
TRBV4-3,TRBJ1-3,ASSQVGAGAGNTIY
TRBV6-5,TRBJ2-7,ASSSPRAAENYEQY
TRBV27,TRBJ1-1,ASSLRGQGEAF
TRBV6-5,TRBJ2-1,ASSTGHESYNEQF
TRBV4-1,TRBJ2-4,ASSQVRENIQY
TRBV9,TRBJ1-1,ASSVRGGPNTEAF
TRBV10-2,TRBJ1-1,ASKRGQGAEAF
TRBV7-8,TRBJ1-2,ASSFRDTGPGYT
TRBV7-2,TRBJ2-6,ASSSRQGALVGANVLT
TRBV12-3/TRBV12-4,TRBJ1-2,ASSPGGSSGYT
TRBV7-8,TRBJ2-5,ASSFVSETQY
TRBV3-1/TRBV3-2,TRBJ2-2,ASSRKGTAGELF
TRBV20-1,TRBJ2-3,SARETGTQY
TRBV7-3,TRBJ2-1,ASSPGLAVNEQF
TRBV27,TRBJ1-5,ASSYGQLNQPQH
TRBV6-5,TRBJ1-1,ASIQDSSNTEAF
TRBV10-2,TRBJ2-5,ASSQQGFYQETQY
TRBV7-8,TRBJ1-6,ASSSRASYNSPLH
TRBV7-6,TRBJ1-5,ASSPGGSPGQPQH
TRBV7-8,TRBJ2-3,ASSLTSGGDTQY
TRBV7-2,TRBJ1-1,ASSSQTGTEAF
TRBV12-5,TRBJ1-1,ASAIDSPAF
TRBV25-1,TRBJ2-3,ASSDYSTDTQY
TRBV5-1,TRBJ2-3,ASSPIEDRVADTQY
TRBV11-2,TRBJ2-1,ASSLGGGRGGEQF